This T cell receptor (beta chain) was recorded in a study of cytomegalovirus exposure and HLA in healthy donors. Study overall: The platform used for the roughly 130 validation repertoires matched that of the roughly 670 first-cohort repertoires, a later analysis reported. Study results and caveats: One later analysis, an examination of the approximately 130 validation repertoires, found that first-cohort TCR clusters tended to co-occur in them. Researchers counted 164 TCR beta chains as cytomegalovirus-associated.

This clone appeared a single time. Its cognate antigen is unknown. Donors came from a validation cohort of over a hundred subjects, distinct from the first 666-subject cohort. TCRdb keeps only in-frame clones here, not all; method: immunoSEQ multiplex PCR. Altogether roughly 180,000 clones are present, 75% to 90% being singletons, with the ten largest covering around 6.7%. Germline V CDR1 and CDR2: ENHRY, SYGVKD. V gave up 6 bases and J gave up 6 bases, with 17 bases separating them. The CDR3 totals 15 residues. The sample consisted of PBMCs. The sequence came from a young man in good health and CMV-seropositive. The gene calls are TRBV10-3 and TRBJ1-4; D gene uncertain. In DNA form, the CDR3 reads TGTGCCATCAGCTCGACCCGGGAGGAGGATGAAAAACTGTTTTTT. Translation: CAISSTREEDEKLFF.